The 5 T cell receptor beta chains presented below share a single source sample, sequenced in a study of neurological immune-mediated disorders (dated 2019 in TCRdb). The time point label for this specimen denotes: longitudinal time-point 1 (baseline). Library creation used 5' RACE. The run used an Illumina HiSeq 2500. TCRdb reprocessing: public reads trimmed at Q25 with fastp, clones called with MiXCR, in-frame beta chains kept. Identical CDR3 proteins give one entry, which carries the most common genes and DNA. This sample lists 47,000 or so distinct CDR3 sequences; about 9% were detected once. The ten largest clones represent more than 1.5% of the sample. The sequenced sample consisted of PBMCs. These receptor sequences come from a woman aged 40 to 50 in good health.

This clonotype was detected many times. The CDR3 nucleotides read TGTGCTAGTGGTTTGGGGTGGACAGGGCGGGGGACTGAAGCTTTCTTT. Encoded protein: CASGLGWTGRGTEAFF. The chain uses TRBV12-5 and TRBJ1-1, with 8 bases that match TRBD1. Germline trimming cut 1 base from V and 5 bases from J; bases unmatched to any gene: 9. The CDR3 spans 16 residues. Germline lookup yields CDR1 LGHNT and CDR2 FRNRAP.

This clonotype was seen ten or more times. The chain is built from TRBV6-5 and TRBJ1-6; 7 nucleotides match TRBD1. Germline V gene data show CDR1 as MNHEY and CDR2 as SVGAGI. This CDR3 contains 14 residues. The V and J ends lost 6 bases and 8 bases, in that order; junction bases with no gene match: 7. The CDR3 here is CASSKQGGYSPLHF. CDR3 DNA: TGTGCCAGCAGCAAGCAGGGGGGATATTCACCCCTCCACTTT.

This clonotype was recorded at least ten times. The chain joins TRBV5-1 to TRBJ1-1; a possible D gene is TRBD1 (5 bases). Germline values: CDR1 SGHRS, CDR2 YFSETQ. Between the trimmed V and J ends, which lost 4 bases and 3 bases, there was a span of 22 bases. The CDR3 is 17 residues long. CDR3 amino acids: CASSPGVMGQSHTEAFF. CDR3 DNA: TGCGCCAGCAGCCCGGGGGTTATGGGGCAGTCGCACACTGAAGCTTTCTTT.

Ten or more counts support this clonotype. This rearrangement joins TRBV3-1 to TRBJ2-7, with D uncertain. The germline gives CDR1 LGHDT, CDR2 YNNKEL (reference sequence). The ends were cut back, 0 bases at V and 4 bases at J, with 10 bases in the middle. CDR3 length: 14 amino acids. The chain's CDR3 is CASSQDSANYEQYF. CDR3 in DNA: TGTGCCAGCAGCCAAGATTCGGCTAATTACGAGCAGTACTTC.

This clonotype was found many times. The gene calls are TRBV9 and TRBJ2-3; 8 nucleotides line up with TRBD2. V gave up 4 bases and J gave up 3 bases; unmatched junction bases: 13. The CDR3 spans 17 residues. Looked up from germline, CDR1 is SGDLS and CDR2 is YYNGEE. CDR3 DNA: TGTGCCAGCAGCAAATCTACGGGACTAGTCAGGACAGATACGCAGTATTTT. Its protein is CASSKSTGLVRTDTQYF. Supplemented by reference TRBV9 and TRBJ2-3, the full variable domain reads DSGVTQTPKHLITATGQRVTLRCSPRSGDLSVYWYQQSLDQGLQFLIQYYNGEERAKGNILERFSAQQFPDLHSELNLSSLELGDSALYFCASSKSTGLVRTDTQYFGPGTRLTVL.